This T cell receptor (beta chain) was profiled in a study of cytomegalovirus exposure and HLA in healthy donors. V gave up 3 bases and J gave up 7 bases; unmatched junction bases: 10. Germline CDR1 is SGHNT and CDR2 is YYREEE (reference sequence). The CDR3 runs 14 residues. The PCR employed 60 Vbeta primers together with 13 Jbeta primers. Using immunoSEQ multiplex PCR, the repertoire was profiled, and TCRdb retains in-frame clones only, with some absent. The profile shows around 90,000 clones, roughly 78% of them singletons. Sample: PBMCs. This chain uses TRBV5-4 with TRBJ2-7; 7 bases match TRBD2. The sequence was obtained from a man aged 25-45 years in good health and CMV-seronegative. The CDR3 DNA sequence: TGTGCCAGCAGCTCGGAGCGGGAAATGGGAGAGCAGTACTTC. Residues: CASSSEREMGEQYF.